This is a list of T cell receptor beta chains from one sample in a study of T cell responses to AZD1222 COVID-19 vaccine. Repertoires were generated with immunoSEQ multiplex PCR, while TCRdb's copy carries only in-frame clones and drops some. The sample consists of 80,000 to 100,000 clones, roughly 86% of them appearing once. Sequencing used peripheral blood, obtained on day 0 of AZD1222 vaccination. The receptors stem from an adult in good health. Both conserved end residues are part of each CDR3. A D gene is named only where the DNA matches it firmly. Clone size, where shown, is once, few, many, or a class for clones that have expanded.

j_call clone_size v_call d_call cdr3_length cdr3_aa cdr3_nt
TRBJ1-5 . TRBV5-4 . 15 CASSVDQGRDQPQHF TGTGCCAGCAGCGTTGATCAGGGAAGGGATCAGCCCCAGCATTTT
TRBJ2-7 . TRBV7-9 . 14 CASAPEWSRGEQYF TGTGCCAGCGCCCCTGAGTGGAGCAGGGGCGAGCAGTACTTC
TRBJ1-2 . TRBV7-3 . 16 CASSPAGGRSDYGYTF TGTGCCAGCAGCCCCGCAGGAGGCAGAAGCGACTATGGCTACACCTTC
TRBJ2-1 . TRBV18 . 15 CASSLWVGDYNEQFF TGTGCCAGTTCCCTCTGGGTAGGGGACTACAATGAGCAGTTCTTC
TRBJ1-4 . TRBV28 TRBD1 15 CASSSPQGAGEKLFF TGTGCCAGCAGTTCCCCCCAGGGGGCGGGTGAAAAACTGTTTTTT
TRBJ2-3 . TRBV6-5 . 14 CASSFTQATDTQYF TGTGCCAGCAGTTTTACCCAGGCGACAGATACGCAGTATTTT
TRBJ1-6 . TRBV27 . 14 CASSFGPANSPLHF TGTGCCAGCAGTTTCGGCCCGGCTAATTCACCCCTCCACTTT
TRBJ1-3 . TRBV3-1/TRBV3-2 TRBD1 16 CASSLRRGQSGNTIYF TGTGCCAGCAGCCTAAGGAGGGGGCAATCTGGAAACACCATATATTTT
TRBJ1-4 . TRBV6-5 TRBD1 12 CASNRGRGSLFF TGTGCCAGCAACAGGGGGCGCGGGTCACTGTTTTTT
TRBJ2-3 . TRBV3-1/TRBV3-2 . 15 CASSQDWGRTDTQYF TGTGCCAGCAGCCAAGATTGGGGGCGCACAGATACGCAGTATTTT
TRBJ1-5 . TRBV5-8 . 16 CASSPWGIGSNQPQHF TGTGCCAGCAGCCCGTGGGGGATAGGAAGCAATCAGCCCCAGCATTTT
TRBJ2-7 . TRBV3-1/TRBV3-2 . 14 CASSQDPGPYEQYF TGTGCCAGCAGCCAAGACCCAGGTCCCTACGAGCAGTACTTC
TRBJ1-4 . TRBV21-1 . 18 CASSSIRTAIATNEKLFF TGTGCCAGCAGCTCCATCCGGACAGCGATAGCAACTAATGAAAAACTGTTTTTT
TRBJ2-6 . TRBV7-9 TRBD1 15 CASSPGTVGANVLTF TGTGCCAGCAGCCCGGGGACAGTTGGGGCCAACGTCCTGACTTTC
TRBJ1-1 . TRBV5-1 . 12 CASSSLGTEAFF TGCGCCAGCAGCTCATTAGGGACTGAAGCTTTCTTT
TRBJ1-1 . TRBV27 TRBD1 13 CASNDRVRTEAFF TGTGCCAGCAACGACAGGGTTCGCACTGAAGCTTTCTTT
TRBJ2-1 . TRBV6-4 TRBD1 16 CASSPNRGSSYNEQFF TGTGCCAGCAGTCCGAACAGGGGGAGCTCCTACAATGAGCAGTTCTTC
TRBJ1-2 . TRBV25-1 . 15 CASSEYTGWSYGYTF TGTGCCAGCAGTGAATATACAGGCTGGAGCTATGGCTACACCTTC
TRBJ2-1 . TRBV5-5 . 15 CASSLEWHWDNEQFF TGTGCCAGCAGCTTGGAGTGGCATTGGGACAATGAGCAGTTCTTC
TRBJ1-2 few TRBV7-2 . 14 CASSLSQGNYGYTF TGTGCCAGCAGCTTATCTCAGGGGAACTATGGCTACACCTTC
TRBJ1-5 once TRBV4-2 . 15 CASSQRDQSNQPQHF TGTGCCAGCAGCCAAAGGGACCAGAGCAATCAGCCCCAGCATTTT
TRBJ1-5 . TRBV25-1 TRBD1 16 CASSKRDRVPNQPQHF TGTGCCAGCAGTAAGAGAGACAGGGTGCCGAATCAGCCCCAGCATTTT
TRBJ2-7 . TRBV9 TRBD2 17 CASSAGLAGDRFYEQYF TGTGCCAGCAGCGCCGGACTAGCGGGAGATCGGTTCTACGAGCAGTACTTC
TRBJ1-5 . TRBV6-2/TRBV6-3 TRBD1 15 CASSYTGAPNQPQHF TGTGCCAGCAGTTACACAGGGGCCCCTAATCAGCCCCAGCATTTT
TRBJ2-5 . TRBV28 . 12 CASSLRVETQYF TGTGCCAGCAGTTTAAGGGTTGAGACCCAGTACTTC
TRBJ1-1 many TRBV10-1 TRBD1 16 CASSESGQGRATEAFF TGCGCCAGCAGTGAGTCTGGACAGGGAAGGGCCACTGAAGCTTTCTTT
TRBJ2-3 . TRBV9 . 12 CASSVETDTQYF TGTGCCAGCAGCGTAGAGACAGATACGCAGTATTTT
TRBJ1-3 few TRBV2 . 15 CASRGQTLSGNTIYF TGTGCCAGCAGAGGACAGACTCTCTCTGGAAACACCATATATTTT
TRBJ1-1 . TRBV2 . 14 CASSEGGRDTEAFF TGTGCCAGCAGTGAAGGGGGGAGGGACACTGAAGCTTTCTTT
TRBJ2-7 . TRBV19 . 15 CASSLAGETLYEQYF TGTGCCAGTAGTCTAGCTGGGGAGACCCTATACGAGCAGTACTTC
TRBJ2-6 . TRBV28 TRBD1 16 CASSLDRGSRANVLTF TGTGCCAGCAGTTTGGACAGGGGGTCGCGGGCCAACGTCCTGACTTTC
TRBJ1-2 . TRBV5-1 TRBD1 14 CASSPGGDDYGYTF TGCGCCAGCAGCCCAGGGGGCGACGACTATGGCTACACCTTC
TRBJ2-1 few TRBV6-4 . 13 CASSGASNNEQFF TGTGCCAGCAGTGGGGCTAGCAACAATGAGCAGTTCTTC
TRBJ1-5 . TRBV10-2 . 13 CASSVSFNQPQHF TGCGCCAGCAGTGTCAGCTTCAATCAGCCCCAGCATTTT
TRBJ2-7 few TRBV4-1 . 15 CASSQEWRSSYEQYF TGCGCCAGCAGCCAAGAGTGGCGGAGCTCCTACGAGCAGTACTTC
TRBJ2-1 . TRBV10-3 . 12 CAIRDEGDEQFF TGTGCCATCAGGGACGAGGGGGACGAGCAGTTCTTC
TRBJ2-5 . TRBV30 TRBD2 14 CAWCLAGGYETQYF TGTGCCTGGTGTCTAGCGGGAGGGTACGAGACCCAGTACTTC
TRBJ2-3 . TRBV19 . 16 CASSISGAGSTDTQYF TGTGCCAGTAGTATATCGGGGGCCGGGTCCACAGATACGCAGTATTTT
TRBJ1-3 . TRBV18 TRBD1 18 CASSVYGGQALSGNTIYF TGTGCCAGCTCAGTCTACGGTGGACAGGCACTCTCTGGAAACACCATATATTTT
TRBJ1-1 . TRBV28 . 14 CASTLGGLGTEAFF TGTGCCAGCACCCTTGGGGGGTTGGGCACTGAAGCTTTCTTT